Listed below are T cell receptor beta chains from one sample, sequenced in a study of shared clonotypes between healthy human individuals. TCRdb's table, derived via immunoSEQ multiplex PCR, lists solely in-frame clones and lacks some. The table records roughly 1,500,000 clones, approximately 98.5% of them present only once. The specimen was naive CD4+ T cells sorted from blood. These receptors were collected from a man aged 30 to 45 in good health. The CDR3 runs from the conserved cysteine through the conserved F or W. The order of the fields is J gene, D gene, clone size, V gene, CDR3 DNA, CDR3 protein. D genes are given only for firm matches. Size tells how often a clone was seen (once, few, many) or the class of an expanded clone, and some rows leave it out.

J: TRBJ1-5; D: .; size: .; V: TRBV4-3; DNA: TGCGCCGAGGGATGTCAGCCCCAGCATTTT; CDR3: CAEGCQPQHF
J: TRBJ2-1; D: .; size: once; V: TRBV5-1; DNA: TGCGCCAGCAGCATTTCGTGGGAGCAGTTCTTC; CDR3: CASSISWEQFF
J: TRBJ2-7; D: .; size: .; V: TRBV11-2; DNA: TGTGCCAGCAGCCCCTCCGGGGGGCGGGAGCAGTACTTC; CDR3: CASSPSGGREQYF
J: TRBJ2-3; D: .; size: .; V: TRBV30; DNA: TGTGCCTGGAGATGGGGGCTGTCGACAGATACGCAGTATTTT; CDR3: CAWRWGLSTDTQYF
J: TRBJ2-7; D: TRBD2; size: once; V: TRBV28; DNA: TGTGCCAGCAGTCAGCCGGGACTAGCGCGCTACGAGCAGTACTTC; CDR3: CASSQPGLARYEQYF
J: TRBJ1-5; D: .; size: once; V: TRBV7-9; DNA: TGTGCCAGCAGCCCGGGGGGCCTCGACGCTAGCAATCAGCCCCAGCATTTT; CDR3: CASSPGGLDASNQPQHF
J: TRBJ2-1; D: TRBD2; size: few; V: TRBV5-1; DNA: TGCGCCAGCAGCTTGGTCCCGGACCCACGGGGGGGGCAGTTCTTC; CDR3: CASSLVPDPRGGQFF
J: TRBJ2-7; D: .; size: .; V: TRBV15; DNA: TGTGCCACCAGCAGAGAGGCAACCTTCTACGAGCAGTACTTC; CDR3: CATSREATFYEQYF
J: TRBJ2-3; D: .; size: .; V: TRBV19; DNA: TGTGCCAGTAGTATCGGCAGGGCGCTGGATACGCAGTATTTT; CDR3: CASSIGRALDTQYF
J: TRBJ2-1; D: .; size: .; V: TRBV11-3; DNA: TGTGCCAGCAGCTTGGGACCGGGACTTACCTACAATGAGCAGTTCTTC; CDR3: CASSLGPGLTYNEQFF
J: TRBJ2-3; D: .; size: once; V: TRBV2; DNA: TGTGCCAGCAGTGACACCACTAGGACAGATACGCAGTATTTT; CDR3: CASSDTTRTDTQYF
J: TRBJ2-1; D: TRBD2; size: .; V: TRBV5-1; DNA: TGCGCCAGTATCAAGCGGGAGGAAATCCCCGATGAGCAGTTCTTC; CDR3: CASIKREEIPDEQFF
J: TRBJ1-2; D: .; size: .; V: TRBV5-5; DNA: TGTGCCAGCAGCCCCACGGGGGTATACTATGGCTACACCTTC; CDR3: CASSPTGVYYGYTF
J: TRBJ1-5; D: TRBD1; size: once; V: TRBV7-3; DNA: TGTGCCAGCAGTCGGGACAGTTATCAGCCCCAGCATTTT; CDR3: CASSRDSYQPQHF
J: TRBJ1-1; D: .; size: .; V: TRBV4-1; DNA: TGCGCCAGCAGCCAAGAAGGACAAGGGGGAGGTGAAGCTTTCTTT; CDR3: CASSQEGQGGGEAFF
J: TRBJ2-7; D: .; size: .; V: TRBV14; DNA: TGTGCCAGCAGCGTGGCGGGGGCTTACGAGCAGTACTTC; CDR3: CASSVAGAYEQYF
J: TRBJ2-7; D: .; size: .; V: TRBV7-2; DNA: TGTGCCAGCAGCCGGCGGTTCGGGGAGCAGTACTTC; CDR3: CASSRRFGEQYF
J: TRBJ2-3; D: .; size: .; V: TRBV7-6; DNA: TGTGCCAGCAGCTTAGCCTGGGATGATACGCAGTATTTT; CDR3: CASSLAWDDTQYF
J: TRBJ2-7; D: .; size: .; V: TRBV9; DNA: TGTGCCAGCAGCGTAGCCGTAGGGGCCTCCTACGAGCAGTACTTC; CDR3: CASSVAVGASYEQYF
J: TRBJ2-2; D: .; size: .; V: TRBV7-8; DNA: TGTGCCAGTGGAGGGGCCCTAAACACCGGGGAGCTGTTTTTT; CDR3: CASGGALNTGELFF
J: TRBJ2-1; D: .; size: .; V: TRBV7-9; DNA: TGTGCCAGCAGCTTAGCGACAACGGGGAATGAGCAGTTCTTC; CDR3: CASSLATTGNEQFF
J: TRBJ2-5; D: .; size: once; V: TRBV18; DNA: TGTGCCAGCTCACCCGGAGGGGGAGAGACCCAGTACTTC; CDR3: CASSPGGGETQYF
J: TRBJ2-1; D: .; size: .; V: TRBV7-9; DNA: TGTGCCAGCAGCCTAAGCGTCAATGAGCAGTTCTTC; CDR3: CASSLSVNEQFF
J: TRBJ1-5; D: TRBD1; size: .; V: TRBV9; DNA: TGTGCCAGCAGCCCGACAGGGAGCAATCAGCCCCAGCATTTT; CDR3: CASSPTGSNQPQHF
J: TRBJ1-1; D: .; size: .; V: TRBV6-5; DNA: TGTGCCAGCAGGCAGAGCCGGAACACTGAAGCTTTCTTT; CDR3: CASRQSRNTEAFF
J: TRBJ2-7; D: TRBD2; size: .; V: TRBV6-1; DNA: TGTGCCGGAGACCCGGGAGCGGGAGGGAGCTACGAGCAGTACTTC; CDR3: CAGDPGAGGSYEQYF
J: TRBJ2-3; D: .; size: .; V: TRBV20-1; DNA: TGCAGTGCTAGAGTGTCCGATACGCAGTATTTT; CDR3: CSARVSDTQYF
J: TRBJ1-4; D: .; size: .; V: TRBV5-1; DNA: TGCGCCAGCAGCTTGGAGTCCGCAACTAATGAAAAACTGTTTTTT; CDR3: CASSLESATNEKLFF
J: TRBJ2-2; D: .; size: .; V: TRBV5-1; DNA: TGCGCCAGCGGGTGGACGGATAACACCGGGGAGCTGTTTTTT; CDR3: CASGWTDNTGELFF
J: TRBJ1-2; D: .; size: .; V: TRBV7-9; DNA: TGTGCCAGCAAGAGGCGGGGCCAAGATTATGGCTACACCTTC; CDR3: CASKRRGQDYGYTF
J: TRBJ2-5; D: .; size: .; V: TRBV5-4; DNA: TGTGCCAGCAGCTCATACACCTCGGAGACCCAGTACTTC; CDR3: CASSSYTSETQYF
J: TRBJ1-5; D: .; size: .; V: TRBV15; DNA: TGTGCCACCAGTTTCTTCAGGGATAGCAATCAGCCCCAGCATTTT; CDR3: CATSFFRDSNQPQHF
J: TRBJ2-1; D: TRBD2; size: .; V: TRBV7-2; DNA: TGTGCCAGCAGCTTAGCCGGGAGGTCCTACAATGAGCAGTTCTTC; CDR3: CASSLAGRSYNEQFF
J: TRBJ2-1; D: .; size: .; V: TRBV9; DNA: TGTGCCAGCAGCGGGGCGGGAAGTTCTCACAATGAGCAGTTCTTC; CDR3: CASSGAGSSHNEQFF
J: TRBJ2-1; D: TRBD2; size: .; V: TRBV25-1; DNA: TGTGCCAGCAGCCGGACTAGCGGGAGTTATGAGCAGTTCTTC; CDR3: CASSRTSGSYEQFF
J: TRBJ2-5; D: .; size: .; V: TRBV9; DNA: TGTGCCAGCAGCAAGACAGGGCGGGGGGAGACCCAGTACTTC; CDR3: CASSKTGRGETQYF
J: TRBJ2-5; D: TRBD2; size: .; V: TRBV10-3; DNA: TGTGCCATCAGCCGGGGGGGGAAAGAAGAGACCCAGTACTTC; CDR3: CAISRGGKEETQYF
J: TRBJ2-7; D: TRBD2; size: once; V: TRBV18; DNA: TGTGCCAGCTCACCAATCGGAGGTACTAGCGGGCCCTACGAGCAGTACTTC; CDR3: CASSPIGGTSGPYEQYF
J: TRBJ2-1; D: .; size: .; V: TRBV6-6; DNA: TGTGCCAGCAGTTACTCATCTTTGGTAGCGCAAGATGAGCAGTTCTTC; CDR3: CASSYSSLVAQDEQFF
J: TRBJ2-7; D: .; size: .; V: TRBV29-1; DNA: TGCAGCGTATTAGCGGACTCAAGCTCCTACGAGCAGTACTTC; CDR3: CSVLADSSSYEQYF
J: TRBJ1-2; D: .; size: .; V: TRBV6-6; DNA: TGTGCCAGCAGTCTCGCGACGGAACACTATGGCTACACCTTC; CDR3: CASSLATEHYGYTF
J: TRBJ2-1; D: TRBD2; size: .; V: TRBV9; DNA: TGTGCCAGCAGCGTAGCTCCAGCGGGAGGCCCCTATGAGCAGTTCTTC; CDR3: CASSVAPAGGPYEQFF
J: TRBJ2-7; D: TRBD2; size: .; V: TRBV27; DNA: TGTGCCAGCAGTCCCCGTGTGGGAGGGGCCGAGCAGTACTTC; CDR3: CASSPRVGGAEQYF
J: TRBJ2-2; D: .; size: .; V: TRBV28; DNA: TGTGCCAGCAGTTACTGGGGCGCCGGGGAGCTGTTTTTT; CDR3: CASSYWGAGELFF
J: TRBJ1-4; D: .; size: .; V: TRBV28; DNA: TGTGCCAGCAGAACTGGACAAACCCAAAAACTGTTTTTT; CDR3: CASRTGQTQKLFF
J: TRBJ2-7; D: .; size: .; V: TRBV4-1; DNA: TGCGCCAGCAGCCTCATGTCCGGGTCGAGCGTCGAGCAGTACTTC; CDR3: CASSLMSGSSVEQYF